This T cell receptor beta chain stems from a study of PD-1 blockade in classical Hodgkin lymphoma. At the level of the study: Each patient was given nivolumab 3 mg/kg through a vein every 2 weeks.

With no exception, relapse followed autologous stem cell transplantation in all patients, and brentuximab vedotin exposure varied. From thawed PBMCs, CD8+ T cells were isolated by magnetic negative selection. Best responses were complete response, partial response or progressive disease. V lost 4 bases to trimming and J lost 1 base, with 4 bases between them. CDR1 MNHEY and CDR2 SMNVEV come from the germline V gene (reference sequence). The CDR3 length is 12 residues. Study results and caveats: Newly diagnosed patients had baseline TCR diversity that was reportedly lower than that of healthy donors. Exclusion covered patients beginning nivolumab under 1 year post-ASCT.

This clone was found a few times. The antigen is undetermined. TCRdb keeps only in-frame clones here, not all; method: immunoSEQ multiplex PCR. The table includes a few thousand clones, 72% detected once. The rearrangement links TRBV27 to TRBJ1-1; no reliable D call. The sample in question was CD8+ T cells from blood, obtained at baseline. The clonotype originates from a human donor with classical Hodgkin lymphoma. CDR3 DNA sequence: TGTGCCAGCAGTTCCGCGAACACTGAAGCTTTCTTT. This gives the protein CASSSANTEAFF.